This T cell receptor beta chain was sequenced for a study of cytomegalovirus exposure and HLA in healthy donors. Turning to the study itself: In a later analysis, it was reported that the roughly 120 validation repertoires had been produced on the same platform as the roughly 700 repertoires belonging to the first cohort.

Trimming took off 5 bases at V and 2 bases at J, with 11 bases between the two ends. Germline V gene data show CDR1 as LNHDA and CDR2 as SQIVND (reference sequence). The length of the CDR3 is 14 residues. The data were produced by immunoSEQ multiplex PCR, yet TCRdb's version contains in-frame clones alone and is incomplete. The sample includes 150,000 to 200,000 clones, about 87% of them seen just once. The donors were part of the validation cohort of 120 subjects. That cohort was separate from the first cohort, which comprised 666 subjects. Specimen: PBMCs. This chain connects TRBV19 to TRBJ2-3, with TRBD2 as a possible D gene (5 bases). The sequence was collected from a woman in her 30s in good health and CMV-seronegative. CDR3 in amino acids: CASSLAGVTDTQYF. CDR3 in DNA: TGTGCCAGTAGTCTGGCCGGGGTCACAGATACGCAGTATTTT.